This TCR beta chain is from a study of control samples from healthy donors and cancer patients. The table came from immunoSEQ multiplex PCR; TCRdb's copy has only in-frame clones and leaves some out. Among about 220,000 clones listed, over 90% were seen once. The CDR3 loop spans 13 amino acids. Trimming removed 7 bases at V and 2 bases at J, with 11 bases between. Germline lookup yields CDR1 SNHLY and CDR2 FYNNEI. The chain combines TRBV2 with TRBJ1-1; D is unclear. Sequencing was carried out using blood. The TCR comes from a man in his fifties or sixties in good health. CDR3 in DNA: TGTGCCAGCACGACGGCTTCTAACACTGAAGCTTTCTTT. Translating it yields CASTTASNTEAFF.